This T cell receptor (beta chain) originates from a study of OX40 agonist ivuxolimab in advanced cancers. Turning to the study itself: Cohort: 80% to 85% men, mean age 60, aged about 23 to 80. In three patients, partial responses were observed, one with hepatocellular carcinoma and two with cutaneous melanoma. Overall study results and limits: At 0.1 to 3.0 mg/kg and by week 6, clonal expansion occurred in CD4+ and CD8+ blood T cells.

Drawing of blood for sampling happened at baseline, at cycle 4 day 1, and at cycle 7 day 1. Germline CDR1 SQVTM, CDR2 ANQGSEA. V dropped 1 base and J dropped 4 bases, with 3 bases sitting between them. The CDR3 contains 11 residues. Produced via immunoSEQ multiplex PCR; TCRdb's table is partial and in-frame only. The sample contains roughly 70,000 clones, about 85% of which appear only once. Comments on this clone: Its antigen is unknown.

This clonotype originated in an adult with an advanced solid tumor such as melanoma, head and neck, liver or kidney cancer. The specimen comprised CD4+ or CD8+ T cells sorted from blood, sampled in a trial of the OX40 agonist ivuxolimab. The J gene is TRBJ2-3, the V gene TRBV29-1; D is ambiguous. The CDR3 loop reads CSVEVADTQYF. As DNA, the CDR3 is TGCAGCGTTGAAGTGGCAGATACGCAGTATTTT.